One TCR beta chain is described in this entry. The record originates from a study of T cell changes during pregnancy in multiple sclerosis. The protocol was immunoSEQ multiplex PCR, while the TCRdb copy is restricted to in-frame clones and leaves out a portion. The table includes roughly 89,000 clones, approximately 92% detected once. The CDR3 is made up of 14 amino acids. Germline CDR1 and CDR2: SGHDT and YYEEEE. V lost 4 bases and J lost 4, with 13 bases in between. The V gene is TRBV5-6, the J gene TRBJ2-3, with TRBD2 as a possible D gene (5 bases). The sample was peripheral blood, taken in the first trimester of pregnancy. This receptor was identified in a female donor with multiple sclerosis, enrolled in a pregnancy study. The CDR3, as DNA: TGTGCCAGCAGCCCCCTGCGGGTCTCAGATACGCAGTATTTT. Translation gives CASSPLRVSDTQYF.